The 13 T cell receptor beta chains listed next were all sequenced from one sample in a study of cytomegalovirus exposure and HLA in healthy donors. Only in-frame clones appear in the TCRdb table, and some are missing; sequencing was by immunoSEQ multiplex PCR. In the table there are a few hundred thousand clones, approximately 90% of which are singletons. The source material was PBMCs. These receptors came from a woman aged 18-35 years in good health and CMV-seronegative.

This clone was recorded only once. Compared with germline, one end of the junction differs, possibly owing to a read error. The CDR3 bases are TGTGCCAGCAGCTTCGGGGGAGGCCTCTCCGACGAGCAGTACTTC. Its protein product is CASSFGGGLSDEQYF. V and J are TRBV5-4 and TRBJ2-7; maybe TRBD2 (6 bases). This CDR3 region has 15 residues. Germline CDR1 is SGHNT and CDR2 is YYREEE (reference sequence). The complete variable domain, with remaining parts taken from reference TRBV5-4 and TRBJ2-7, reads ETGVTQSPTHLIKTRGQQVTLRCSSQSGHNTVSWYQQALGQGPQFIFQYYREEENGRGNFPPRFSGLQFPNYSSELNVNALELDDSALYLCASSFGGGLSDEQYFGPGTRLTVT.

The count of this clone is one. This sequence joins TRBV28 and TRBJ2-7; D may be TRBD1 (6 bases). Germline-derived CDR1 and CDR2 are MDHEN and SYDVKM. V was pared by 5 bases and J by 3 bases, with 23 bases between. The CDR3 is 17 residues long. CDR3 in amino acids: CASSIGRGPLFLYEQYF. DNA of the CDR3: TGTGCCAGCAGTATAGGCAGGGGACCCTTATTCCTCTACGAGCAGTACTTC. Looking up the rest from reference TRBV28 and TRBJ2-7 gives the full variable domain: DVKVTQSSRYLVKRTGEKVFLECVQDMDHENMFWYRQDPGLGLRLIYFSYDVKMKEKGDIPEGYSVSREKKERFSLILESASTNQTSMYLCASSIGRGPLFLYEQYFGPGTRLTVT.

The V and J genes are TRBV4-1 and TRBJ2-1; 9 bases map to TRBD2. Germline V gene sequence: CDR1 MGHRA, CDR2 YSYEKL. The CDR3 covers 18 residues. V gave up 1 base and J gave up 7 bases; unmatched junction bases: 14. CDR3 in DNA: TGCGCCAGCAGCCAAGGCGCCCGACTAGCGGTTAATCATAATGAGCAGTTCTTC. Encoded protein: CASSQGARLAVNHNEQFF.

The chain has TRBV5-4 and TRBJ1-5, with TRBD1 matching over 7 bases. J lost 7 bases, V lost 4 bases, and 8 bases had no gene match. Germline CDR1 SGHNT, CDR2 YYREEE (reference sequence). This CDR3 contains 14 residues. The CDR3 here is CASSPDPGGQPQHF. DNA for the CDR3: TGTGCCAGCAGCCCCGACCCAGGGGGGCAGCCCCAGCATTTT.

The genes are TRBV4-1 and TRBJ2-2; 8 bases fit TRBD1. The CDR3 sequence is 16 residues long. The V segment lost 1 base and the J segment 3 bases; nucleotides outside the gene matches: 4. Germline V gene lookup returns CDR1 MGHRA and CDR2 YSYEKL. CDR3 loop: CASSQGDRRDTGELFF. For the CDR3, the DNA is TGCGCCAGCAGCCAAGGGGACAGGAGGGACACCGGGGAGCTGTTTTTT.

Of note for this clone: This sample also contains other DNA sequences that code for the same CDR3. The chain's CDR3 is CASSLDSNEQFF. The CDR3 coding sequence is TGTGCCAGCAGCTTAGACAGCAATGAGCAGTTCTTC. The chain is built from TRBV7-2 and TRBJ2-1; D is uncertain. Germline V gene data show CDR1 as SGHTA and CDR2 as FQGNSA. The CDR3 is made up of 12 amino acids. Trimming removed 1 base at V and 6 bases at J, with 4 bases between. Full variable domain (missing parts from reference TRBV7-2 and TRBJ2-1): GAGVSQSPSNKVTEKGKDVELRCDPISGHTALYWYRQSLGQGLEFLIYFQGNSAPDKSGLPSDRFSAERTGGSVSTLTIQRTQQEDSAVYLCASSLDSNEQFFGPGTRLTVL.

CDR3 in DNA: TGTGCCAGCAGTGAAGTGGGGCTGGTCACTGAAGCTTTCTTT. Its translation: CASSEVGLVTEAFF. The chain carries TRBV25-1 and TRBJ1-1; possibly TRBD1 for D (5 bases). Trimming left V 2 bases short and J 4 bases short, with 11 bases between. In germline, CDR1 is MGHDK, CDR2 SYGVNS. The CDR3 extends over 14 amino acids.

The chain recombines TRBV9 with TRBJ1-2, with D unresolved. V was trimmed by 4 bases and J by 3 bases, leaving 19 bases between them. The CDR3 sequence is 16 residues long. From germline, CDR1 is SGDLS and CDR2 YYNGEE. This CDR3 reads CASSPHYRPGYYGYTF. The DNA for the CDR3 is TGTGCCAGCAGCCCTCATTACCGGCCGGGGTACTATGGCTACACCTTC.

The chain couples TRBV9 to TRBJ2-5; D is possibly TRBD2 (6 bases). Trimming stripped 4 bases from V and 4 bases from J, with 14 bases between. CDR1 is SGDLS, CDR2 YYNGEE, per germline. The CDR3 contains 14 residues. CDR3 bases: TGTGCCAGCAGCCCCGGAGGGCGGTCAGAGACCCAGTACTTC. It is translated as CASSPGGRSETQYF.

The V call is TRBV7-8, the J call TRBJ1-5; TRBD1 might be the D (6 bases). The V end was cut by 1 base, the J end by 3 bases, with 10 bases between. Germline lookup yields CDR1 SGHVS and CDR2 FQNEAQ. The CDR3 is 15 amino acids. CDR3 DNA: TGTGCCAGCAGCTTAGAACAGGGCAACAATCAGCCCCAGCATTTT. This codes for CASSLEQGNNQPQHF.

The rearrangement links TRBV7-3 to TRBJ2-6; no clear D. Germline values: CDR1 SGHTA, CDR2 FQGTGA. This CDR3 is 14 amino acids long. V shed 5 bases and J shed 2 bases, with 7 bases lying between them. The CDR3 sequence is CASSGPPGANVLTF. CDR3 in DNA: TGTGCCAGCAGCGGGCCTCCTGGGGCCAACGTCCTGACTTTC.

This sequence joins TRBV2 and TRBJ1-2; D unclear. This CDR3 has 13 amino acids. Trimming removed 3 bases at V and 4 bases at J, with 9 bases between. Germline V gene lookup returns CDR1 SNHLY and CDR2 FYNNEI. CDR3 sequence reads: CASSDGEFYGYTF. CDR3 nucleotides: TGTGCCAGCAGTGACGGGGAGTTCTATGGCTACACCTTC.

CDR3 residues: CASSLKGLSGTQYF. The CDR3 region has the DNA TGTGCCAGCAGCCTTAAGGGACTATCTGGGACCCAGTACTTC. The chain couples TRBV7-2 to TRBJ2-5; 7 bases line up with TRBD2. Germline loops: CDR1 SGHTA, CDR2 FQGNSA. The CDR3 loop spans 14 amino acids. V shed 5 bases, J shed 7 bases, and the junction held 10 bases outside the gene matches.